The sequence of this TCR beta chain was determined in a study of fetal regulatory T cell absence and autoimmunity. Looked up from germline, CDR1 is ENHRY and CDR2 is SYGVKD. The V segment lost 2 bases and the J segment 6 bases; nucleotides outside the gene matches: 5. The CDR3 has 15 amino acids. TCRdb's table, derived via immunoSEQ multiplex PCR, lists solely in-frame clones and lacks some. In the table there are about 50,000 clones, around 85% of which are singletons. The TCR sequence derives from a newborn boy with IPEX syndrome. The sequenced sample consisted of cord blood. The chain links TRBV10-3 to TRBJ2-3; 10 bases match TRBD2. In DNA form, the CDR3 reads TGTGCCATCAGTGAGGCTAGCGGGAGCCGGGATACGCAGTATTTT. This translates into CAISEASGSRDTQYF.